Listed here are 28 T cell receptor beta chains from one sample, sequenced in a study of Graves' ophthalmopathy and Graves' hyperthyroidism. Amplification targeted the TCR beta CDR3 regions, with RNA transcripts as the source material. The first-round RT-PCR employed HTBI primers together with the Qiagen OneStep RT-PCR kit. A multiplex PCR was then performed as the second round. TCRdb itself ran the multiplex PCR reads through MiXCR, one entry per CDR3 protein. The table has 500,000 to 800,000 distinct CDR3 sequences, approximately 39% seen once; the top ten hold over 2.5%. Source material: peripheral blood. Every receptor here comes from an adult man with Graves' ophthalmopathy.

This clonotype was seen many times. This chain uses TRBV10-3 with TRBJ2-7; D is unresolved. The CDR3 is made up of 15 amino acids. The V gene's germline CDR1 is ENHRY and CDR2 SYGVKD. V gave up 0 bases and J gave up 3 bases, with 12 bases separating them. In DNA, the CDR3 is TGTGCCATCAGTGAGTCCCTTTATGACAACTACGAGCAGTACTTC. This sequence encodes CAISESLYDNYEQYF.

Remarks on this clonotype: As the CDR3 is not closed by the conserved phenylalanine or tryptophan, this likely results from a read error. CDR3 nucleotide sequence: TGCGCCAGCAGCTTGAGACTAGCGGGGGGCACCTACGAGCAGTACTGC. Translated, it gives CASSLRLAGGTYEQYC. The V and J genes are TRBV5-1 and TRBJ2-7, with TRBD2 matching over 13 bases. Germline trimming cut 1 base from V and 2 bases from J; bases unmatched to any gene: 3. CDR1 and CDR2 (germline): SGHRS, YFSETQ. This CDR3 is 16 amino acids long.

This clonotype occurred many times. The V gene is TRBV20-1, the J gene TRBJ2-7, with D possibly TRBD1 on 5 matching bases. V lost 4 bases and J lost 1, with 14 bases in between. The CDR3 contains 14 residues. From germline, CDR1 is DFQATT and CDR2 SNEGSKA (reference sequence). CDR3 protein: CSAIGGRASYEQYF. The CDR3 DNA follows: TGCAGTGCTATTGGTGGCAGGGCGTCCTACGAGCAGTACTTC.

The V call is TRBV4-2, the J call TRBJ2-7; D unresolved. The CDR3 contains 15 residues. CDR1 is LGHNA and CDR2 is YNFKEQ in the germline V gene. V was shortened by 0 bases and J by 2 bases, with 11 bases between the two germline ends. CDR3 nucleotides: TGTGCCAGCAGCCAAGAAGAACACAGCACCTACGAGCAGTACTTC. Translated, it gives CASSQEEHSTYEQYF.

This clonotype occurred many times. The chain links TRBV24-1 to TRBJ2-5, with 8 positions matching TRBD1. V lost 9 bases to trimming and J lost 5 bases; unmatched junction nucleotides: 13. This CDR3 has 15 residues. The germline V gene encodes CDR1 KGHDR and CDR2 SFDVKD. The CDR3 loop reads CATSHLGQGVETQYF. Written as DNA, the CDR3 is TGTGCCACCTCTCATCTAGGACAGGGAGTGGAGACCCAGTACTTC.

This clonotype was picked up many times. V is TRBV29-1 and J is TRBJ2-7; 7 nucleotides agree with TRBD2. V was clipped by 8 bases and J by 7 bases; unmatched bases: 8. The germline V gene encodes CDR1 SQVTM and CDR2 ANQGSEA. This CDR3 is built from 11 residues. CDR3 in DNA: TGCAGCATTGGGAGGGGATGGGAGCAGTACTTC. This encodes CSIGRGWEQYF.

This clonotype has a handful of counts. This chain joins TRBV10-3 and TRBJ1-3; D is unresolved. The length of the CDR3 is 16 residues. Germline CDR1 ENHRY, CDR2 SYGVKD. The germline V and J ends were trimmed by 10 bases and 2 bases, with 21 bases remaining between them. CDR3 amino acids: CASSPSPEPTGNTIYF. The CDR3 DNA reads TGTGCCAGCAGCCCATCACCGGAGCCCACTGGAAACACCATATATTTT.

This clonotype was detected many times. The V gene is TRBV10-3, the J gene TRBJ1-5; D ambiguous. The V end was cut by 10 bases, the J end by 2 bases, with 15 bases between. The CDR3 is made up of 14 amino acids. Per germline, CDR1 ENHRY and CDR2 SYGVKD. CDR3 in amino acids: CATRSGVGNQPQHF. The CDR3, as DNA: TGTGCCACCCGTTCTGGGGTTGGCAATCAGCCCCAGCATTTT.

V is TRBV14 and J is TRBJ2-7; 7 nucleotides align to TRBD2. The closer fit of TRBJ2-1 to the DNA end suggests the J call may be wrong. The CDR3 contains 14 residues. In germline, CDR1 is SGHDN, CDR2 FVKESK. The CDR3 loop is CASSQTRGSDEQFF. The CDR3 coding sequence is TGTGCCAGCAGCCAAACCCGCGGGAGCGATGAGCAGTTCTTC.

The chain has TRBV10-3 and TRBJ1-6; 9 nucleotides match TRBD1. The CDR3 loop spans 15 amino acids. The V gene end was trimmed by 0 bases and the J gene end by 11 bases; junction bases not matched to a gene: 5. In germline, CDR1 is ENHRY, CDR2 SYGVKD. CDR3 in DNA: TGTGCCATCAGTGAGTCGTTGGACAGGGGACCACCCCTCCACTTT. It encodes CAISESLDRGPPLHF.

This clonotype has just one count. V gene TRBV10-3 combines with J gene TRBJ1-1, with 9 bases that match TRBD1. The V gene's germline CDR1 is ENHRY and CDR2 SYGVKD. The CDR3 totals 13 residues. CDR3 DNA: TGTGCTAGAGATACAGGGGGCTACACTGAAGCTTTCTTT. Protein sequence: CARDTGGYTEAFF.

About this clonotype itself: Because it lacks the conserved phenylalanine or tryptophan at the end, this CDR3 is likely a read error. No DNA is shown, since the ends of the CDR3 on it are uncertain; the CDR3 is the one TCRdb lists. This chain joins TRBV7-8 and TRBJ1-1. Germline CDR1 and CDR2: SGHVS and FQNEAQ. Counting both end residues, the CDR3 totals 8 amino acids. CDR3 sequence: CASSLVLG.

This clonotype came up many times. The chain couples TRBV7-8 to TRBJ1-1; 7 positions match TRBD1. V dropped 1 base and J dropped 4; count of bases not matched to a gene: 15. The CDR3 loop spans 18 amino acids. In germline, CDR1 is SGHVS, CDR2 FQNEAQ. The CDR3 loop reads CASSLVFMGGQLLTEAFF. In nucleotides, the CDR3 is TGTGCCAGCAGCTTAGTGTTTATGGGGGGACAGTTACTCACTGAAGCTTTCTTT.

This clonotype appeared many times. The chain employs TRBV11-2 and TRBJ1-1; D gene ambiguous. There are 13 residues in the CDR3. The V end was cut by 5 bases, the J end by 3 bases, with 10 bases between. In germline, CDR1 is SGHAT, CDR2 FQNNGV. CDR3 sequence: CASSLLRDTEAFF. The CDR3 nucleotides read TGTGCCAGCAGCCTTTTGCGGGACACTGAAGCTTTCTTT.

This clonotype has a count of ten or more. The rearrangement uses TRBV10-3 and TRBJ1-2; D gene uncertain. Germline V CDR1 and CDR2: ENHRY, SYGVKD. V was clipped by 2 bases and J by 9 bases, with 13 bases between them. This CDR3 is built from 13 residues. CDR3 sequence: CAISEPGILSYTF. The CDR3 coding sequence is TGTGCCATCAGTGAGCCGGGGATTCTTAGCTACACCTTC.

Ten or more counts support this clonotype. The chain recombines TRBV4-2 with TRBJ2-7; possibly TRBD1 for D (6 bases). There are 13 residues in the CDR3. V gave up 2 bases and J gave up 3 bases, with 8 bases separating them. Germline values: CDR1 LGHNA, CDR2 YNFKEQ. The CDR3 DNA is TGTGCCAGCAGCCAAACACAGGGCTACGAGCAGTACTTC. This sequence encodes CASSQTQGYEQYF.

This clonotype was counted at least ten times. V usage is TRBV5-1 and J usage is TRBJ1-2, with D unclear. Germline V gene lookup returns CDR1 SGHRS and CDR2 YFSETQ. This CDR3 comprises 14 residues. V dropped 2 bases and J dropped 1 base, with 9 bases sitting between them. CDR3 sequence: CASSFGSHNYGYTF. As DNA, the CDR3 is TGCGCCAGCAGCTTTGGCAGCCATAACTATGGCTACACCTTC.

The V call is TRBV12-5, the J call TRBJ2-2, with D unresolved. The CDR3 length is 13 residues. Germline V gene data show CDR1 as LGHNT and CDR2 as FRNRAP. V gave up 0 bases and J gave up 9 bases, with 8 bases separating them. The CDR3 loop is CASGLVQGRELFF. The CDR3 DNA reads as TGTGCTAGTGGTTTGGTCCAAGGCCGGGAGCTGTTTTTT. The full variable domain, its missing parts supplied by reference TRBV12-5 and TRBJ2-2, is DARVTQTPRHKVTEMGQEVTMRCQPILGHNTVFWYRQTMMQGLELLAYFRNRAPLDDSGMPKDRFSAEMPDATLATLKIQPSEPRDSAVYFCASGLVQGRELFFGEGSRLTVL.

This clonotype was seen only a few times. The chain carries TRBV10-3 and TRBJ2-2, with D uncertain. V lost 7 bases to trimming and J lost 1 base, with 10 bases between them. The CDR3 covers 14 residues. Germline CDR1 is ENHRY and CDR2 is SYGVKD. CDR3 sequence: CAITLAGNTGELFF. As DNA, the CDR3 is TGTGCCATCACTCTGGCCGGGAACACCGGGGAGCTGTTTTTT.

This clonotype came up many times. The V and J genes are TRBV6-5 and TRBJ1-2, with a weak D call TRBD1 (5 bases). The CDR3 is 15 residues long. With 8 bases removed from V and 4 bases from J, the gap between germline ends came to 20 bases. Germline CDR1 reads MNHEY; CDR2 reads SVGAGI. The CDR3 protein is CASRLLQGPIYGYTF. CDR3 coding DNA: TGTGCCAGCCGGTTACTGCAGGGTCCCATCTATGGCTACACCTTC.

This clonotype was detected many times. The genes are TRBV2 and TRBJ2-7, with 10 bases matching TRBD2. CDR3 length: 15 residues. Losses at the gene ends were 4 bases for V and 5 bases for J; bases not matched to a gene: 8. Germline lookup yields CDR1 SNHLY and CDR2 FYNNEI. CDR3 sequence reads: CASSAASGSLDEQYF. For the CDR3, the DNA is TGTGCCAGCAGTGCGGCTAGCGGGAGTCTTGACGAGCAGTACTTC. Variable domain in full (rest from reference TRBV2 and TRBJ2-7): EPEVTQTPSHQVTQMGQEVILRCVPISNHLYFYWYRQILGQKVEFLVSFYNNEISEKSEIFDDQFSVERPDGSNFTLKIRSTKLEDSAMYFCASSAASGSLDEQYFGPGTRLTVT.

V and J are TRBV25-1 and TRBJ1-6, with D possibly being TRBD1 (6 bases). Germline values: CDR1 MGHDK, CDR2 SYGVNS. There are 12 residues in the CDR3. As DNA, the CDR3 is TGTGCTCCAGGGGACTATAATTCACCCCTCCACTTT. This gives the protein CAPGDYNSPLHF.

This clonotype was found a few times. V and J are TRBV19 and TRBJ2-7, with D uncertain. CDR3 length equals 13 residues. V lost 0 bases and J lost 5, with 8 bases in between. Per the germline V gene, CDR1 is LNHDA and CDR2 is SQIVND (reference sequence). In DNA, the CDR3 is TGTGCCAGTAGTATAGACCCGGTGGACGAGCAGTACTTC. Translation: CASSIDPVDEQYF. The variable domain in full, completed from reference TRBV19 and TRBJ2-7, reads DGGITQSPKYLFRKEGQNVTLSCEQNLNHDAMYWYRQDPGQGLRLIYYSQIVNDFQKGDIAEGYSVSREKKESFPLTVTSAQKNPTAFYLCASSIDPVDEQYFGPGTRLTVT.

Ten or more counts support this clonotype. The chain links TRBV7-9 to TRBJ1-2; 7 bases agree with TRBD1. The V segment lost 6 bases and the J segment 4 bases; nucleotides outside the gene matches: 14. This CDR3 contains 16 residues. The germline V gene has CDR1 SEHNR and CDR2 FQNEAQ (reference sequence). The CDR3 reads CASRTGEQGIGYGYTF. In nucleotides, the CDR3 is TGTGCCAGCAGAACCGGGGAACAGGGGATCGGCTATGGCTACACCTTC.

The chain couples TRBV25-1 to TRBJ1-1; weak D call: TRBD1 (5 bases). Germline CDR1 and CDR2: MGHDK and SYGVNS. CDR3 size: 14 residues. Deletions cut 9 bases from V and 3 bases from J, with 17 bases between. CDR3 protein: CASARGAVDTEAFF. The DNA for the CDR3 is TGTGCCAGTGCTAGAGGGGCAGTCGACACTGAAGCTTTCTTT.

This clonotype showed up many times. V and J are TRBV5-8 and TRBJ1-2; D is unresolved. The CDR3 runs to 12 residues. CDR1 and CDR2 (germline): SGHTS, YDEGEE. V shed 5 bases and J shed 5 bases, with 10 bases lying between them. In nucleotides, the CDR3 is TGTGCCAGCAGTGGGTTCGATTATGGCTACACCTTC. Translated, it gives CASSGFDYGYTF.

As concerns this clonotype: The DNA is omitted, as the CDR3 cannot be located on it reliably, and the CDR3 follows TCRdb's listing. The chain carries TRBV7-9 and TRBJ1-1. Germline CDR1 SEHNR, CDR2 FQNEAQ (reference sequence). The CDR3 sequence runs 21 residues, both termini included. Here the CDR3 reads CASSFYICSARDPDWGTEAFF.

Only a few counts were recorded for this clonotype. The chain joins TRBV6-5 to TRBJ2-2; D tentatively fits TRBD1 or TRBD2 (5 bases each). Germline V CDR1 and CDR2: MNHEY, SVGAGI. Trimming stripped 5 bases from V and 5 bases from J, with 15 bases between. The CDR3 totals 15 residues. The CDR3 region has the DNA TGTGCCAGCAGTCCGACGGGAAGGGGAACCGGGGAGCTGTTTTTT. Protein: CASSPTGRGTGELFF.